This T cell receptor (beta chain) was observed in a study of blood T cells in healthy people across ages. Study observations and caveats: Observed TCR beta diversity showed a strong correlation with the percentage of naive T cells as measured by flow cytometry. Any conclusive comparison of naive versus antigen-experienced cells was prevented by using unsorted PBMCs. Higher diversity and more naive CD4+ cells were features of long-lived donors, compared to aged donors.

Sample-barcoded 5' priming and a J-beta primer mix drove a second PCR of about 6 to 12 cycles. TCRdb reprocessed the 5' RACE reads with MiXCR, giving one entry per CDR3 protein. Found here are 1.5 million to 2 million distinct CDR3 sequences, roughly 30% of them singletons; the top ten hold 7.7%. As concerns this clonotype: Its specificity is unknown.

The CDR3 sequence is 11 residues long. The germline V gene has CDR1 SQVTM and CDR2 ANQGSEA. V was cut by 6 bases and J by 6 bases, with 12 bases left in between. Samples had at least 6.5 million PBMCs isolated from them. This TCR came from a woman aged 30 to 39 in good health. The V call is TRBV29-1, the J call TRBJ2-7; perhaps TRBD2 as D (6 bases). Sequencing was performed on blood. The CDR3 DNA follows: TGCAGCGTCGGGGGATGGGGCGAGCAGTACTTC. Its protein is CSVGGWGEQYF.